The rows below give T cell receptor beta chains drawn from one sample of a study of blood T cells in healthy people across ages. TCRdb analysed the 5' RACE reads with MiXCR anew, one entry per CDR3 protein. The sample carries around 1,600,000 distinct CDR3 sequences, about 42% recorded once. The material sequenced was blood. These receptors were obtained from a woman in her late teens or twenties in good health. Each CDR3 is given without its conserved first and last residue. Fields, in order: V gene, J gene, CDR3 protein.

V gene: TRBV20-1
J gene: TRBJ1-2
CDR3 protein: SASKTGVYGYT

V gene: TRBV18
J gene: TRBJ1-2
CDR3 protein: ASSPPGQGYT

V gene: TRBV15
J gene: TRBJ2-3
CDR3 protein: ATSRDLAGGPITDTQY

V gene: TRBV10-3
J gene: TRBJ1-2
CDR3 protein: AIVGNEGGYT

V gene: TRBV12-3/TRBV12-4
J gene: TRBJ1-3
CDR3 protein: ASSTTGRSGNTIY

V gene: TRBV18
J gene: TRBJ1-4
CDR3 protein: ASSPPNGVNEKLF

V gene: TRBV6-2/TRBV6-3
J gene: TRBJ1-5
CDR3 protein: ASSYGVGNQPQH

V gene: TRBV9
J gene: TRBJ2-1
CDR3 protein: ASSVEEAGEYNEQF

V gene: TRBV19
J gene: TRBJ2-4
CDR3 protein: ASSHRVNIQY

V gene: TRBV6-2/TRBV6-3
J gene: TRBJ2-1
CDR3 protein: ASSYFPSINEQF

V gene: TRBV20-1
J gene: TRBJ1-2
CDR3 protein: SAPMENYGYT

V gene: TRBV2
J gene: .
CDR3 protein: ASSEIWPGRTYEQY

V gene: TRBV11-2
J gene: TRBJ2-1
CDR3 protein: ASSRWTGEQF

V gene: TRBV7-9
J gene: .
CDR3 protein: ASSLIPKTEQY

V gene: TRBV9
J gene: TRBJ2-1
CDR3 protein: ASSATGTGRNEQF

V gene: TRBV28
J gene: TRBJ1-5
CDR3 protein: ASSRTGVRPQH

V gene: TRBV19
J gene: TRBJ2-1
CDR3 protein: ASNSATYNEQF

V gene: TRBV11-2
J gene: TRBJ2-1
CDR3 protein: ASSLEVVSEQF

V gene: TRBV10-3
J gene: TRBJ2-3
CDR3 protein: AISESSVAQY

V gene: TRBV4-3
J gene: TRBJ1-5
CDR3 protein: ASSPVTNSNQPQH

V gene: TRBV7-9
J gene: TRBJ2-1
CDR3 protein: ASSLIPTGGDHEQF

V gene: TRBV5-1
J gene: TRBJ2-4
CDR3 protein: ASSLPREGSKNIQY

V gene: TRBV12-3/TRBV12-4
J gene: TRBJ1-2
CDR3 protein: ASSPTGQRGYGYT

V gene: TRBV27
J gene: TRBJ2-1
CDR3 protein: ASSYQAGGLPEQF

V gene: TRBV7-8
J gene: TRBJ2-1
CDR3 protein: ASSRRSSVNEQF

V gene: TRBV5-1
J gene: TRBJ2-3
CDR3 protein: ASSLVPRDTQY

V gene: TRBV4-3
J gene: TRBJ2-5
CDR3 protein: ASTPLQNEQY

V gene: TRBV2
J gene: TRBJ1-2
CDR3 protein: ASSETPGVYGYT

V gene: TRBV20-1
J gene: TRBJ2-5
CDR3 protein: SAQGLANGETQY

V gene: TRBV2
J gene: TRBJ2-7
CDR3 protein: ASSDYTGVNEQY

V gene: TRBV12-3/TRBV12-4
J gene: TRBJ2-7
CDR3 protein: ASSPRAGSNEQY

V gene: TRBV29-1
J gene: TRBJ2-5
CDR3 protein: SAPVKGTQY

V gene: TRBV7-2
J gene: TRBJ2-7
CDR3 protein: ASSLRGTGRIHEQY

V gene: TRBV7-2
J gene: TRBJ2-3
CDR3 protein: ASSLGVSTGTQY

V gene: TRBV6-5
J gene: TRBJ1-2
CDR3 protein: ASSWQAGDYGYT

V gene: TRBV7-9
J gene: TRBJ1-2
CDR3 protein: ASSRINGYT

V gene: TRBV10-3
J gene: TRBJ1-1
CDR3 protein: AISESDLGGRAF

V gene: TRBV21-1
J gene: TRBJ1-2
CDR3 protein: ASSKDPGLYGYT

V gene: TRBV30
J gene: TRBJ2-1
CDR3 protein: AWSVPIYNEQF